Listed below are T cell receptor beta chains from one sample, sequenced in a study of OX40 agonist ivuxolimab in advanced cancers. The table came from immunoSEQ multiplex PCR; TCRdb's copy has only in-frame clones and leaves some out. The sample comprises about 71,000 clones, roughly three quarters of which are singletons, and about 5.7% rests with the top ten. Source: CD4+ or CD8+ T cells sorted from blood, taken in a trial of the OX40 agonist ivuxolimab. The receptors come from an adult with an advanced solid tumor such as melanoma, head and neck, liver or kidney cancer. CDR3s include the opening cysteine and the closing phenylalanine or tryptophan. A D gene is named only where the DNA matches it firmly.

CDR3: CASTRGPGNSYNEQFF
D: TRBD1
J: TRBJ2-1
V: TRBV5-1

CDR3: CASFPSGGTRELFF
D: TRBD2
J: TRBJ2-2
V: TRBV6-5

CDR3: CASASGANTEAFF
D: -
J: TRBJ1-1
V: TRBV5-1

CDR3: CASSLGGAQPYEQYF
D: TRBD2
J: TRBJ2-7
V: TRBV5-1

CDR3: CASSLTGQGTGNTIYF
D: TRBD1
J: TRBJ1-3
V: TRBV27

CDR3: CATDRELAFF
D: TRBD1
J: TRBJ1-1
V: TRBV19

CDR3: CASSGLAGPYEQYF
D: TRBD2
J: TRBJ2-7
V: TRBV27

CDR3: CASSQQGGQETQYF
D: TRBD1
J: TRBJ2-5
V: TRBV7-2

CDR3: CASGNRRDPYNEQFF
D: -
J: TRBJ2-1
V: TRBV6-1

CDR3: CASSRLAAYEQYF
D: -
J: -
V: TRBV6-6

CDR3: CASSYFVGTGGSSPLHF
D: TRBD1
J: TRBJ1-6
V: TRBV7-9

CDR3: CASSLTGYSEQYF
D: -
J: TRBJ2-7
V: TRBV7-9

CDR3: CASSMYSPDNSPLHF
D: -
J: TRBJ1-6
V: TRBV19

CDR3: CASSFRGSGYNEQFF
D: -
J: TRBJ2-1
V: TRBV5-6

CDR3: CASRGQWRRPQHF
D: TRBD1
J: TRBJ1-5
V: TRBV2

CDR3: CASSQGENTEAFF
D: -
J: TRBJ1-1
V: TRBV18

CDR3: CASRLGQGESEAFF
D: TRBD1
J: TRBJ1-1
V: TRBV19

CDR3: CASSPQANTGELFF
D: -
J: TRBJ2-2
V: TRBV25-1

CDR3: CASSYLGQGASYGYTF
D: TRBD1
J: TRBJ1-2
V: TRBV6-5

CDR3: CSVEEGGGPQHF
D: -
J: TRBJ1-5
V: TRBV29-1

CDR3: CASSRGTSGTNEQFF
D: TRBD2
J: TRBJ2-1
V: TRBV5-4

CDR3: CASSLDRVKEKLFF
D: -
J: TRBJ1-4
V: TRBV5-1

CDR3: CATSREGRYEQYF
D: -
J: TRBJ2-7
V: TRBV15

CDR3: CASSLDLKETQYF
D: -
J: TRBJ2-5
V: TRBV5-4

CDR3: CASSLSGSGANVLTF
D: -
J: TRBJ2-6
V: TRBV5-1

CDR3: CASSLRGRNTEAFF
D: -
J: TRBJ1-1
V: TRBV5-8

CDR3: CAGGGLQNTEAFF
D: -
J: TRBJ1-1
V: TRBV2

CDR3: CASSYGGPRYEQYF
D: -
J: TRBJ2-7
V: TRBV6-5

CDR3: CASSRDRAYNYGYTF
D: TRBD1
J: TRBJ1-2
V: TRBV4-3

CDR3: CASSLLGGNTDTQYF
D: -
J: TRBJ2-3
V: TRBV28

CDR3: CASSLSAATNEKLFF
D: -
J: TRBJ1-4
V: TRBV28

CDR3: CASSIGYGGTNYEQYF
D: -
J: TRBJ2-7
V: TRBV19

CDR3: CASSQPGPQPQHF
D: -
J: TRBJ1-5
V: TRBV6-6

CDR3: CASSEAGVGSYEQYF
D: -
J: TRBJ2-7
V: TRBV25-1

CDR3: CASSLSLGTGNTIYF
D: -
J: TRBJ1-3
V: TRBV5-5

CDR3: CASSWGDTEAFF
D: -
J: TRBJ1-1
V: TRBV19

CDR3: CASSYGRGRENTEAFF
D: TRBD1
J: TRBJ1-1
V: TRBV6-5

CDR3: CASSVVASSGNTIYF
D: -
J: TRBJ1-3
V: TRBV9

CDR3: CASSVELGGEQYF
D: -
J: TRBJ2-7
V: TRBV9

CDR3: CASSFMVRKGEQYF
D: -
J: TRBJ2-7
V: TRBV27

CDR3: CASSTLYEQYF
D: -
J: TRBJ2-7
V: TRBV19

CDR3: CASSPAAGEGGYTF
D: -
J: TRBJ1-2
V: TRBV18

CDR3: CASSPLEGVTNYGYTF
D: -
J: TRBJ1-2
V: TRBV18